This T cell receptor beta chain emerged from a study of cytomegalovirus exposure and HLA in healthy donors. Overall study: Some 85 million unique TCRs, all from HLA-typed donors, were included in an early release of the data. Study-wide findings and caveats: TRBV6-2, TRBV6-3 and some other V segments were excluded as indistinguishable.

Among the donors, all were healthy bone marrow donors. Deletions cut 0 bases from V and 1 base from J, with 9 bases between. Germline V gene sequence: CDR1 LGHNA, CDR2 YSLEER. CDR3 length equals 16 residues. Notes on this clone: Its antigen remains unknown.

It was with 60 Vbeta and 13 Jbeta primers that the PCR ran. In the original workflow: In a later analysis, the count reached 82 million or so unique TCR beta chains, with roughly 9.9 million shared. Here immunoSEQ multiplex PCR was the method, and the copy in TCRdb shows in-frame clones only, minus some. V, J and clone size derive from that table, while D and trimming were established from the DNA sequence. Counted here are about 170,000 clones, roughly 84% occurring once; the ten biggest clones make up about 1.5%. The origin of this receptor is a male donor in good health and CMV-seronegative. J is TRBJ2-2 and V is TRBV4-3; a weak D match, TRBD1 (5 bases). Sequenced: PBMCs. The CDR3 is CASSQDNRKNTGELFF. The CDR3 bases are TGCGCCAGCAGCCAAGACAACAGGAAGAACACCGGGGAGCTGTTTTTT.